This TCR beta chain came from a study of T-cell memory formation after mild COVID-19. Overall study: Largely, TCR clusters stayed within a single donor. Findings and limits, study-wide: Memory sampled before infection contained some responding clones, suggesting cross-reactive memory joined. A second wave expanding day 15 to 37 was CD4+-biased; contracting clones were balanced.

Looked up from germline, CDR1 is SGHAT and CDR2 is FQNNGV. V lost 2 bases, J lost 0 bases, and 23 bases lay in between. The CDR3 has 19 amino acids. This clonotype was seen only a few times. The antigen remains unidentified. 5'RACE primed at constant segments yielded TCR alpha and TCR beta cDNA libraries bearing sample barcodes and UMIs. Each CDR3 protein gets one entry after TCRdb re-called the 5' RACE reads with MiXCR. The sample holds some 490,000 distinct CDR3 sequences; about 20% are singletons and the top ten take approximately 13%. This TCR was recovered from an adult woman who had mild COVID-19 (a few samples of this study predate the infection). Cell type and time point are not known. What was sequenced was PBMCs or a T cell subset sorted from them (not recorded which). The chain uses TRBV11-2 and TRBJ2-7; TRBD1 might be the D (7 bases). The CDR3 DNA sequence: TGTGCCAGCAGCTTAACGGCCCCGTGGGCAGGGGGGAGCTCCTACGAGCAGTACTTC. This translates into CASSLTAPWAGGSSYEQYF.